The 9 T cell receptor beta chains below all came from one sample that was sequenced in a study of human T cells and chemical hapten exposure. Using its own MiXCR run on the RACE reads, TCRdb lists one record per CDR3 protein. The repertoire consists of about 120,000 distinct CDR3 sequences, with around 15% occurring once and the leading ten covering around 0.99%. As for time point: patch test 1, 2 weeks after DPC sensitization. The sample's treatment: therapeutic diphenylcyclopropenone sensitization with weekly scalp DPC. This sample comprised whole blood, obtained in connection with sensitization to the hapten diphenylcyclopropenone (DPC). The receptors here all came from a man aged 18 to 29 with alopecia areata. Some clones in this sample may be carry-over from other donors' samples.

The chain links TRBV29-1 to TRBJ1-5; the D gene is possibly TRBD1 (5 bases). Germline assignment: CDR1 SQVTM and CDR2 ANQGSEA. CDR3 size: 14 residues. Between the trimmed V and J ends, which lost 5 bases and 0 bases, there was a span of 11 bases. The CDR3 region is CSVIAGGSNQPQHF. The CDR3 DNA sequence: TGCAGCGTTATCGCCGGGGGTAGCAATCAGCCCCAGCATTTT. Drawing the rest from reference TRBV29-1 and TRBJ1-5, the complete variable domain is SAVISQKPSRDICQRGTSLTIQCQVDSQVTMMFWYRQQPGQSLTLIATANQGSEATYESGFVIDKFPISRPNLTFSTLTVSNMSPEDSSIYLCSVIAGGSNQPQHFGDGTRLSIL.

This clonotype was observed a handful of times. The rearrangement uses TRBV9 and TRBJ2-7; D ambiguous. The CDR3 has 14 amino acids. Trimming left V 0 bases short and J 1 base short, with 8 bases between. From germline, CDR1 is SGDLS and CDR2 YYNGEE. The CDR3 spells CASSVGAGSYEQYF. The CDR3 DNA is TGTGCCAGCAGCGTAGGGGCAGGATCCTACGAGCAGTACTTC. Variable domain in full (rest from reference TRBV9 and TRBJ2-7): DSGVTQTPKHLITATGQRVTLRCSPRSGDLSVYWYQQSLDQGLQFLIQYYNGEERAKGNILERFSAQQFPDLHSELNLSSLELGDSALYFCASSVGAGSYEQYFGPGTRLTVT.

This clonotype has only a few counts. The chain employs TRBV10-3 and TRBJ2-5; D possibly corresponds to TRBD1 (6 bases). V gave up 2 bases and J gave up 4 bases, with 11 bases separating them. In germline, CDR1 is ENHRY, CDR2 SYGVKD. The CDR3 extends over 14 amino acids. CDR3 sequence (DNA): TGTGCCATCAGTGAGGCATGGGGGCGAGAGACCCAGTACTTC. This codes for CAISEAWGRETQYF.

V gene TRBV27 combines with J gene TRBJ1-1; TRBD1 matches 7 bases. In germline, CDR1 is MNHEY, CDR2 SMNVEV (reference sequence). The V segment lost 5 bases and the J segment 0 bases; nucleotides outside the gene matches: 15. The CDR3 is made up of 18 amino acids. The CDR3 here is CASSHGQVAVSMNTEAFF. CDR3 DNA sequence: TGTGCCAGCAGTCACGGACAGGTCGCTGTTTCGATGAACACTGAAGCTTTCTTT.

V and J are TRBV10-3 and TRBJ2-1; D ambiguous. CDR1 is ENHRY, CDR2 SYGVKD, per germline. Trimming removed 6 bases at V and 4 bases at J, with 4 bases between. The CDR3 has 11 residues. This chain's CDR3 is CAIRGYNEQFF. CDR3 sequence (DNA): TGTGCCATCAGAGGATACAATGAGCAGTTCTTC.

This clonotype showed up just a few times. This sequence joins TRBV7-9 and TRBJ2-1, with TRBD1 as a possible D gene (6 bases). The CDR3 sequence is 15 residues long. Trimming left V 5 bases short and J 6 bases short, with 17 bases between. CDR1 is SEHNR, CDR2 FQNEAQ, per germline (reference sequence). CDR3 residues: CASSTQGIERNEQFF. In DNA form, the CDR3 reads TGTGCCAGCAGCACTCAGGGGATTGAACGCAATGAGCAGTTCTTC.

The CDR3 spells CASSVSRGNEQFF. The CDR3 coding sequence is TGTGCCAGCAGCGTATCGCGGGGGAATGAGCAGTTCTTC. The chain uses TRBV3-1 and TRBJ2-1, with 7 bases matching TRBD2. The CDR3 length is 13 residues. Germline V CDR1 and CDR2: LGHDT, YNNKEL (reference sequence). V gave up 5 bases and J gave up 7 bases; unmatched junction bases: 5.

In its sample, this clonotype was seen a few times. The chain joins TRBV5-8 to TRBJ1-2; D remains unclear. V was shortened by 0 bases and J by 4 bases, with 10 bases between the two germline ends. This CDR3 contains 14 residues. Germline V gene sequence: CDR1 SGHTS, CDR2 YDEGEE. The CDR3 region has the DNA TGTGCCAGCAGCTTGGATGGGGTAGGCTATGGCTACACCTTC. The encoded protein is CASSLDGVGYGYTF.

In its sample, this clonotype was seen many times. CDR3 nucleotide sequence: TGTGCCAGCAGTTATACAGGGAGCAATCAGCCCCAGCATTTT. Residues: CASSYTGSNQPQHF. The chain combines TRBV12-3 or TRBV12-4 with TRBJ1-5, with D perhaps TRBD1 (6 bases). The CDR3 is 14 residues long. V lost 4 bases, J lost 1 base, and 8 bases lay in between.